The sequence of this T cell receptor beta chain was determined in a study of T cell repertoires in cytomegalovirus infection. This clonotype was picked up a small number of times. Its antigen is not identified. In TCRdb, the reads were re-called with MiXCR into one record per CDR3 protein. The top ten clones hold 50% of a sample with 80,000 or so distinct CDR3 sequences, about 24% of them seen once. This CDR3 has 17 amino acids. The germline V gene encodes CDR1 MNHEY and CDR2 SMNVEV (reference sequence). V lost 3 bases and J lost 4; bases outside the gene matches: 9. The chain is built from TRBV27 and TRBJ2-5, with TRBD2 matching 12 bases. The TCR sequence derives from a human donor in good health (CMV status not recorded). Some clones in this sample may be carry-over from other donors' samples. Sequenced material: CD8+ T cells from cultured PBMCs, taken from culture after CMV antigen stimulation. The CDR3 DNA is TGTGCCAGCAGTTTGACTAGCGGGAGTATGTATGCAGAGACCCAGTACTTC. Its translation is CASSLTSGSMYAETQYF.